The TCR beta chain described here comes from a study of T cells of healthy individuals. TCRdb called the 5' RACE reads again in MiXCR, with one record for every CDR3 protein. The data show more than 85,000 distinct CDR3 sequences, approximately 16% seen once. J gave up 14 bases and V 7 bases, and 7 bases lay outside the gene matches. CDR3 size: 13 residues. Germline lookup yields CDR1 SEHNR and CDR2 FQNEAQ (reference sequence). The sequence derives from a human donor in good health. This chain links TRBV7-9 with TRBJ1-6; 11 bases fit TRBD1. The CDR3 reads CASTDGQGASLHF. CDR3 bases: TGTGCCAGCACCGATGGACAGGGGGCTTCCCTCCACTTT.